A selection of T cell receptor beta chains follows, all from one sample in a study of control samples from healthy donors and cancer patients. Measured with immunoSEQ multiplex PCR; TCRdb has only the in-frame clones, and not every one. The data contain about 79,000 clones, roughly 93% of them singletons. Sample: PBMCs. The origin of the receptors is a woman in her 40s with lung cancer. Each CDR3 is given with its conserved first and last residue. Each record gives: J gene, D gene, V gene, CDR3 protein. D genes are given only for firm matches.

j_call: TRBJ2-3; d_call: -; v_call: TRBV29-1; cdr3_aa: CSVGGTDTQYF
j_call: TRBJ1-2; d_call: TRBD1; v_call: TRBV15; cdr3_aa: CATSRDMTGDGYTF
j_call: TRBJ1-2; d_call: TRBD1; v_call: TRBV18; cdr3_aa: CASSPPGGRAATQGYTF
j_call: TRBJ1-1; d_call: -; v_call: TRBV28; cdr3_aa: CASLIPTTGPKEAFF
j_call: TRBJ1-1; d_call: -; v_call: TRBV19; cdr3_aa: CASRTPGVRGEAFF
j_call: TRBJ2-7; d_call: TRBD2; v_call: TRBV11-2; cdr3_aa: CASSLVTSGEIYEQYF
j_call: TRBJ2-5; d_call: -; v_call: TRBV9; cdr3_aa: CASSVGDLGLETQYF
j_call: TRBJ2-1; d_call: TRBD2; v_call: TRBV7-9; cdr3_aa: CASSLMASGASYNEQFF
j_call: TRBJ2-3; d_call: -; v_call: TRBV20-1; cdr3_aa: CSASGRGSTDTQYF
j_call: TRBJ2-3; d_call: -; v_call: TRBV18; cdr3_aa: CASPVRGDTQYF
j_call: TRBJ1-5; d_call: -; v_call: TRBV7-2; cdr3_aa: CASSLVLGANQPQHF
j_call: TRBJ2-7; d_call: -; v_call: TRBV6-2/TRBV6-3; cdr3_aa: CASSYSTYEQYF
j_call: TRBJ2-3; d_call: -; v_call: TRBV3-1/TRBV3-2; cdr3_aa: CASSPRLRGTDTQYF
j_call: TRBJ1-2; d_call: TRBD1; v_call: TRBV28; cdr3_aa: CASSYNRDRANYGYTF
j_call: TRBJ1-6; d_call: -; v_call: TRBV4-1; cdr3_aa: CASSQGPVRGLNSPLHF
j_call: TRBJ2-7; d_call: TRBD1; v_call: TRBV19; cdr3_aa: CASSVTGVDWTYEQYF
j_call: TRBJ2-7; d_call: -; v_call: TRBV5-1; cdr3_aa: CASSLFLTGTQNYEQYF
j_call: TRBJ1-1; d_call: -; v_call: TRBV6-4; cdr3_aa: CASSEGEAVWEYTEAFF
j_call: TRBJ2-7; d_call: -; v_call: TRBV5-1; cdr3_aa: CASRTGPSVETYEQYF
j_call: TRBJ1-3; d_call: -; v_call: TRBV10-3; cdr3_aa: CAISEGANSGNTIYF
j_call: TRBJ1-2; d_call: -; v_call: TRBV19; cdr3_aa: CASSMAGTSYGYTF
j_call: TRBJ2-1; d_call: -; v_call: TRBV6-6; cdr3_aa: CASSYEEQGTGEFF
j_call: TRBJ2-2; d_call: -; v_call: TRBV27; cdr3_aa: CASSPYEGTTNTGELFF
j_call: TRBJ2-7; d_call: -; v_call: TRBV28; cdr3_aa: CASLGRLLYEQYF
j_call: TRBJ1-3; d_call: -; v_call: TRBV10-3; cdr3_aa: CAISESAAGNTIYF
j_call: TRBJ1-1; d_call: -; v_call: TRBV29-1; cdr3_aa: CSVLNTEAFF